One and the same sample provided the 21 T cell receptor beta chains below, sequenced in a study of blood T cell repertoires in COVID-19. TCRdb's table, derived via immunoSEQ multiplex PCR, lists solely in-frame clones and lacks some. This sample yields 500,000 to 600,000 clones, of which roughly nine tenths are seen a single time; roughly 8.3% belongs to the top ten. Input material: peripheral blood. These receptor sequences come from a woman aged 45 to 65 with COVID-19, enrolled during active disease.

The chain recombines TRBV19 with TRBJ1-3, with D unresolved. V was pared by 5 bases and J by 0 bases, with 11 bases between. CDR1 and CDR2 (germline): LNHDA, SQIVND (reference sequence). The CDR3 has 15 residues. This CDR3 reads CASSPVGISGNTIYF. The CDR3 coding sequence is TGTGCCAGTAGTCCAGTCGGGATCTCTGGAAACACCATATATTTT.

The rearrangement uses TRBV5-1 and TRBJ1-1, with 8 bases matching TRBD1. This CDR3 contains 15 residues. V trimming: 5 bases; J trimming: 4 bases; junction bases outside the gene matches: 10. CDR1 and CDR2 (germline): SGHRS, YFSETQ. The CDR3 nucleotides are TGCGCCAGCAGGTCTCAGGGGGCAGGGGGCACTGAAGCTTTCTTT. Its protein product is CASRSQGAGGTEAFF. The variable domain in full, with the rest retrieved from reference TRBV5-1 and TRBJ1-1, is KAGVTQTPRYLIKTRGQQVTLSCSPISGHRSVSWYQQTPGQGLQFLFEYFSETQRNKGNFPGRFSGRQFSNSRSEMNVSTLELGDSALYLCASRSQGAGGTEAFFGQGTRLTVV.

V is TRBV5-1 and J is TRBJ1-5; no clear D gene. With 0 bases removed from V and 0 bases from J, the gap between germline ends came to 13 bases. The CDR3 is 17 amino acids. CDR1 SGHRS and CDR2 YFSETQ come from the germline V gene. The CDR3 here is CASSLGESEYSNQPQHF. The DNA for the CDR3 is TGCGCCAGCAGCTTGGGGGAGTCAGAATATAGCAATCAGCCCCAGCATTTT.

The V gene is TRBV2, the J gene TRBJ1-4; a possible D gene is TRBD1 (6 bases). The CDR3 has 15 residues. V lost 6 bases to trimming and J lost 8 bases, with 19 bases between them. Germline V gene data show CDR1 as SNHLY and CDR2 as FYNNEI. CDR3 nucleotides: TGTGCCAGCAGCCCAGGGGCGGGGGTCGGGGAAAAACTGTTTTTT. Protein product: CASSPGAGVGEKLFF.

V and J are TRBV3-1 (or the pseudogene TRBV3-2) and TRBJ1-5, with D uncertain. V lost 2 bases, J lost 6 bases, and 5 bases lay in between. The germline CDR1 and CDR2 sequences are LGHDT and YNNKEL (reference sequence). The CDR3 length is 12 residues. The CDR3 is CASSQFGQPQHF. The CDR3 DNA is TGTGCCAGCAGCCAATTCGGTCAGCCCCAGCATTTT.

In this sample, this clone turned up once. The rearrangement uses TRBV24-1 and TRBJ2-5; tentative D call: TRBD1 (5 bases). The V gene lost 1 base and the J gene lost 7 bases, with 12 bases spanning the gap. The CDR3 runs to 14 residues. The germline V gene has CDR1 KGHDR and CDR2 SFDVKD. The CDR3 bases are TGTGCCACCAGTGATTTTAACAGGCCGGGGACCCAGTACTTC. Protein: CATSDFNRPGTQYF.

The CDR3 region is CASSIQGFSPLHF. CDR3 DNA sequence: TGTGCCAGCAGTATCCAGGGGTTTTCACCCCTCCACTTT. J is TRBJ1-6 and V is TRBV12-3 or TRBV12-4, with TRBD1 as a possible D gene (6 bases). The CDR3 contains 13 residues. V was pared by 5 bases and J by 9 bases, with 11 bases between.

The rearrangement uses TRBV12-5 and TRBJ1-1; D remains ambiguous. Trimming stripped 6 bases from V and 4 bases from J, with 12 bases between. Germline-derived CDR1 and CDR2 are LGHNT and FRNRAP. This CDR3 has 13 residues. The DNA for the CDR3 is TGTGCTAGTGGCCAGGACTACCTCACTGAAGCTTTCTTT. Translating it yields CASGQDYLTEAFF.

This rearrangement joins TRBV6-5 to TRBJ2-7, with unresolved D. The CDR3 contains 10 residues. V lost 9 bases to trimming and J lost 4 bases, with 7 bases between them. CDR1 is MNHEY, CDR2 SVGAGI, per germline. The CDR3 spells CARSCYEQYF. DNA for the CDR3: TGTGCCAGGAGCTGTTACGAGCAGTACTTC.

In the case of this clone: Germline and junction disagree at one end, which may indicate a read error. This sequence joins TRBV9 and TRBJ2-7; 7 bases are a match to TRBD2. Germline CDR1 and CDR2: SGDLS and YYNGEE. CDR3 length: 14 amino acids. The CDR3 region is CASSQGREGYEQYF. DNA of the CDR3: TGTGCCAGCAGCCAGGGCAGGGAGGGCTACGAGCAATACTTC.

The chain's CDR3 is CASSRIQGISGNTIYF. The CDR3 DNA reads as TGCGCCAGCAGCCGGATACAGGGGATCTCTGGAAACACCATATATTTT. The chain uses TRBV4-1 and TRBJ1-3; 7 bases align to TRBD1. The CDR3 contains 16 residues. CDR1 is MGHRA and CDR2 is YSYEKL in the germline V gene. The trim removed 4 bases at V and 0 bases at J, leaving 6 bases unmatched.

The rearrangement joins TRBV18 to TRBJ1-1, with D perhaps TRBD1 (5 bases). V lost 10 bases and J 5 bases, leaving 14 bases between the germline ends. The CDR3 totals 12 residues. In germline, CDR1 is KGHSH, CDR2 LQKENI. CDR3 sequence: CATRSGGTEAFF. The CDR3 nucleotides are TGTGCCACCCGCTCGGGGGGGACTGAAGCTTTCTTT.

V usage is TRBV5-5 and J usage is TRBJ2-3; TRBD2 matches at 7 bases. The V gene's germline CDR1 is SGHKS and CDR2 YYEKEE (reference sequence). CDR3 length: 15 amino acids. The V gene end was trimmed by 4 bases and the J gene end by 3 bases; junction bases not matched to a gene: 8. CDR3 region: CASSLGTTRTDTQYF. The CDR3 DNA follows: TGTGCCAGCAGCCTAGGGACTACTAGGACAGATACGCAGTATTTT.

CDR3 loop: CASSSLGTGKSYTF. In nucleotides, the CDR3 is TGTGCCAGCAGTTCCTTAGGGACAGGGAAGAGCTACACCTTC. The chain employs TRBV28 and TRBJ1-2, with 9 positions matching TRBD1. J was trimmed by 9 bases and V by 4 bases; bases with no gene match: 9. This CDR3 comprises 14 residues. Germline V gene lookup returns CDR1 MDHEN and CDR2 SYDVKM.

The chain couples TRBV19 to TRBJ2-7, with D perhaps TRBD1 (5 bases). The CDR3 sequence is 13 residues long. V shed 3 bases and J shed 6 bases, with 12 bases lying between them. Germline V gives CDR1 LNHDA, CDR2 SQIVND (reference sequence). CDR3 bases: TGTGCCAGTAGTATTGCAGGGAAACGCGAGCAGTACTTC. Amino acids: CASSIAGKREQYF.

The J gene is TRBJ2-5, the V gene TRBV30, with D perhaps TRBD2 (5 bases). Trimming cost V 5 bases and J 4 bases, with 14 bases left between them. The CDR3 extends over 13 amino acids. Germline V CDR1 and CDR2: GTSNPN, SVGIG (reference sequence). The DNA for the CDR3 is TGTGCCTGGGCCCGGGAACTAGGAGAGACCCAGTACTTC. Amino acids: CAWARELGETQYF. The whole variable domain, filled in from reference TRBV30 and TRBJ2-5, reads SQTIHQWPATLVQPVGSPLSLECTVEGTSNPNLYWYRQAAGRGLQLLFYSVGIGQISSEVPQNLSASRPQDRQFILSSKKLLLSDSGFYLCAWARELGETQYFGPGTRLLVL.

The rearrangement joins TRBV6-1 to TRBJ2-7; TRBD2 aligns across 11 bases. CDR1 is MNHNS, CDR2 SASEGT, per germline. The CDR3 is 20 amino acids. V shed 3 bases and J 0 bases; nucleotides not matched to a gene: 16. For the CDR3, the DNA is TGTGCCAGCAGTGAGCGGGAGGGTCAGTTACTAGCGGGGGACTCCTACGAGCAGTACTTC. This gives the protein CASSEREGQLLAGDSYEQYF.

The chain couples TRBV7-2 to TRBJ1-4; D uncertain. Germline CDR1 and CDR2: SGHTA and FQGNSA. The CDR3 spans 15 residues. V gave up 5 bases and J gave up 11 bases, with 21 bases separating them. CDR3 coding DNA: TGTGCCAGCAGCCCCTCCCCTTTTGCGGAGCGGAAACTGTTTTTT. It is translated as CASSPSPFAERKLFF.

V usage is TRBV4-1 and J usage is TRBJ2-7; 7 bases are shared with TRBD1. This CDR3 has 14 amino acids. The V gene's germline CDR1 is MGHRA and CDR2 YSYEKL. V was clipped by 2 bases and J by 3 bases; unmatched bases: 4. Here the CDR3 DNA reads TGCGCCAGCAGCCAACCGGGACAGCGCTACGAGCAGTACTTC. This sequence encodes CASSQPGQRYEQYF.

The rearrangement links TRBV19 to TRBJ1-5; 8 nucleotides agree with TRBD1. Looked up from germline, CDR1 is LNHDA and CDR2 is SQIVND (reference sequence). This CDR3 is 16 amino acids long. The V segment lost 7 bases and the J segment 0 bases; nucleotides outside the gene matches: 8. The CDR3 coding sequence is TGTGCCAGTACCGGGACAGGCACTTATAGCAATCAGCCCCAGCATTTT. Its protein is CASTGTGTYSNQPQHF.

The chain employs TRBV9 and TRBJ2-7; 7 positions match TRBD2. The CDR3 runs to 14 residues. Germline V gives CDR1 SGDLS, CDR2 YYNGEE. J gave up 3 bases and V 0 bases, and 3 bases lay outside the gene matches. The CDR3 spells CASSVGGEGYEQYF. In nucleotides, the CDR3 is TGTGCCAGCAGCGTAGGTGGGGAGGGCTACGAGCAGTACTTC.